This T cell receptor (beta chain) was identified in a study of regulatory T cells in long-lasting Graves disease. On the study more broadly: Patients with persistent Graves' disease had over 5 years of antithyroid drugs and persistent TSH receptor antibodies. Study-level points and caveats: TRBV28, TRBJ1-2 and TRBJ2-5 emerged as the favored segments in persistent disease.

With V trimmed by 3 bases and J by 1 base, 10 bases remained unmatched. The CDR3 consists of 18 residues. Germline V gene lookup returns CDR1 KGHDR and CDR2 SFDVKD. Described time point: persistent/refractory GD, antithyroid drugs over 5 years with positive TRAb. PBMC RNA was the source of the TCR library. Graves' disease diagnosis relied on American Thyroid Association guidelines. Both iRepertoire HTBI primers and Arm-PCR of CDR3 regions were used to build the TCR beta libraries. TCRdb reprocessed the multiplex PCR reads via MiXCR and lists one record per CDR3 protein. The repertoire holds about 470,000 distinct CDR3 sequences, with less than 25% as singletons. Ten or more counts support this clonotype. Its antigen remains unknown.

The sample consisted of peripheral blood mononuclear cells (PBMCs), taken when the disease was refractory, from a patient treated with antithyroid drugs. V usage is TRBV24-1 and J usage is TRBJ2-2, with 7 nucleotides matching TRBD2. This receptor was obtained from a female donor with Graves disease. CDR3 bases: TGTGCCACCAGTGATCCGCGCCGGGCTAGCGGGAACACCGGGGAGCTGTTTTTT. As protein: CATSDPRRASGNTGELFF.